The clone carrying this T cell receptor beta chain was counted only a few times. The junction differs from germline at one of its ends, possibly a read error. This specimen comes from a study of beta chain features in type 1 diabetes. The CDR3 contains 11 residues. CDR1 LNHDA and CDR2 SQIVND come from the germline V gene (reference sequence). The authors reverse transcribed all of the isolated RNA, so sequencing captured expressed TCRB transcripts. Repertoires were generated with immunoSEQ multiplex PCR, while TCRdb's copy carries only in-frame clones and drops some. The sample consists of hundreds of thousands of clones, around 15% of them appearing once.

Sequencing was done on a sample of central memory CD4+ T cells from blood. V and J are TRBV19 and TRBJ2-5; a possible D gene is TRBD2 (5 bases). This sequence was found in a man under 40 in good health. Written as DNA, the CDR3 is TGCAGCGCGGGCTTTAAAGAGACCCAGTACTTC. Its protein is CSAGFKETQYF.